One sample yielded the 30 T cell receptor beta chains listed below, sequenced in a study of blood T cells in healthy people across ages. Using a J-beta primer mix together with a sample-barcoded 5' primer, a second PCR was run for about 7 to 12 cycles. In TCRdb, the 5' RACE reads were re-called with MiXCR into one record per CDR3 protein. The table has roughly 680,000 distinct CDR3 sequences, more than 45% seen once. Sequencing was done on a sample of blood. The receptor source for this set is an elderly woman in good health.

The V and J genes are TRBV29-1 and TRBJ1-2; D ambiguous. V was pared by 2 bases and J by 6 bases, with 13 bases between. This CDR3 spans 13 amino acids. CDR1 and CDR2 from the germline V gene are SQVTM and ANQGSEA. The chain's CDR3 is CSVEQPRENGYTF. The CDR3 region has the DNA TGCAGCGTTGAACAGCCTAGGGAAAATGGCTACACCTTC.

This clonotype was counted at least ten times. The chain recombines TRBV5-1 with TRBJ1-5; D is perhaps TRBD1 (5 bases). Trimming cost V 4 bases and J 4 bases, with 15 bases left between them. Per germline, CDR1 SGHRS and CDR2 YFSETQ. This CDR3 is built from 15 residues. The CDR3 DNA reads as TGCGCCAGCAGCCCCGGGACGGCCCTAAATCAGCCCCAGCATTTT. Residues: CASSPGTALNQPQHF.

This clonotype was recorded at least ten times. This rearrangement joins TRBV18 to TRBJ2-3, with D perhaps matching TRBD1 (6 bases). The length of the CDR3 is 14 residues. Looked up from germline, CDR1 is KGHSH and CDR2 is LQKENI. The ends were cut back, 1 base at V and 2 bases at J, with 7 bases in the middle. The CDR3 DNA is TGTGCCAGCTCACCACGGACAGTCACAGATACGCAGTATTTT. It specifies CASSPRTVTDTQYF.

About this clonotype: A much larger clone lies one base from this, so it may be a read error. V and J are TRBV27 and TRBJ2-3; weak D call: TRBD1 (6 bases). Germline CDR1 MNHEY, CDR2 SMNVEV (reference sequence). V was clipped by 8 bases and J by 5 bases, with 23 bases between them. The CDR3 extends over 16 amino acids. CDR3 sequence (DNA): TGTGCCAGCGGACAAACTTTAGGCAGGGGAGAAGATACGCAGTATTTT. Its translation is CASGQTLGRGEDTQYF.

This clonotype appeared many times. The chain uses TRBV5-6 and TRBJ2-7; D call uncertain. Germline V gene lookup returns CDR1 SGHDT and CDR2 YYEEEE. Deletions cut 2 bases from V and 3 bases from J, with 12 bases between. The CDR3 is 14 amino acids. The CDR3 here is CASSLKTLSYEQYF. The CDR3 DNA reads TGTGCCAGCAGCTTAAAGACCCTCAGCTACGAGCAGTACTTC.

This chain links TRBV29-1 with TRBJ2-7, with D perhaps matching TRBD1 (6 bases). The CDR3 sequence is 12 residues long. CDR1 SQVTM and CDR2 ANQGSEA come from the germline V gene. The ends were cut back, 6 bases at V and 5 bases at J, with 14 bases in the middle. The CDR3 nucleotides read TGCAGCGTCATCGAACAGGGAGACGAGCAGTACTTC. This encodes CSVIEQGDEQYF.

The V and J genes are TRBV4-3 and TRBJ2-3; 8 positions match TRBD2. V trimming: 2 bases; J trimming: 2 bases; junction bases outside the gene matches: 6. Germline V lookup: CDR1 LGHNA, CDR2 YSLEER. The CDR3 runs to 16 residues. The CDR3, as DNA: TGCGCCAGCAGCCAATCCCCAGCGGGAGACACAGATACGCAGTATTTT. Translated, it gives CASSQSPAGDTDTQYF.

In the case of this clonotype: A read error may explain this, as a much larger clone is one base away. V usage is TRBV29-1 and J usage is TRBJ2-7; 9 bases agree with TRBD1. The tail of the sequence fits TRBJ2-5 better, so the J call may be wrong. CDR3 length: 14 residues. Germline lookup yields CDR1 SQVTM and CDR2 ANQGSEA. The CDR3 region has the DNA TGCAGCGTTGCCTCACAGGGGGCTGCGGAGACCCAGTACTTC. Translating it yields CSVASQGAAETQYF.

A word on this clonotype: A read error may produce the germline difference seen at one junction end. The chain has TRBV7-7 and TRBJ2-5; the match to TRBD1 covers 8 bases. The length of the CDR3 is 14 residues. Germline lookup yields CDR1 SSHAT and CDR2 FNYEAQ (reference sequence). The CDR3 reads CASSADRGDETQYF. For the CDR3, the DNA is TGTGCTAGCAGCGCTGACAGGGGCGACGAGACCCAGTACTTC.

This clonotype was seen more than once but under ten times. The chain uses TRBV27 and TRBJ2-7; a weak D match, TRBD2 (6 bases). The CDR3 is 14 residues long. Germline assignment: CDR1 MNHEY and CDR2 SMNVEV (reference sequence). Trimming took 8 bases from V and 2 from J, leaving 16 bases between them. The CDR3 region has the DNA TGTGCCAGCGGAAACCGCGGGGTTCCCTACGAGCAGTACTTC. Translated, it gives CASGNRGVPYEQYF.

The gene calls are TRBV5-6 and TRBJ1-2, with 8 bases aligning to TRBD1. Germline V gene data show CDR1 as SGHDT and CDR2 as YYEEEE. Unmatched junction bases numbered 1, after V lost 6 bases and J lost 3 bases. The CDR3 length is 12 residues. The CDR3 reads CASNRGDYGYTF. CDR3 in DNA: TGTGCCAGCAACAGGGGGGACTATGGCTACACCTTC.

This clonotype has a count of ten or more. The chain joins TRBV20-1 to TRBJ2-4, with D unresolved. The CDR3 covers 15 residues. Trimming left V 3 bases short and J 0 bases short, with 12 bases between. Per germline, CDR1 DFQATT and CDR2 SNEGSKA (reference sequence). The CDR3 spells CSASLGLIAKNIQYF. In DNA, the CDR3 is TGCAGTGCTAGCCTCGGCCTCATAGCCAAAAACATTCAGTACTTC.

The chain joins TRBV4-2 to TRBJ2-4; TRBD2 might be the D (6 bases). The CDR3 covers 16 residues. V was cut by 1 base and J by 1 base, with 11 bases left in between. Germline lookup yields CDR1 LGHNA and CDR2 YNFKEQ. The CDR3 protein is CASSQVGGRAKNIQYF. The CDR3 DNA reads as TGTGCCAGCAGCCAAGTCGGGGGACGGGCCAAAAACATTCAGTACTTC.

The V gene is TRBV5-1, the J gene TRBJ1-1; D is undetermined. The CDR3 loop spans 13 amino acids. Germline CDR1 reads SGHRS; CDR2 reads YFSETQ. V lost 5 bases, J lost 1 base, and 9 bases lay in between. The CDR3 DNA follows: TGCGCCAGCAGGGCCACATCGAACACTGAAGCTTTCTTT. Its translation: CASRATSNTEAFF.

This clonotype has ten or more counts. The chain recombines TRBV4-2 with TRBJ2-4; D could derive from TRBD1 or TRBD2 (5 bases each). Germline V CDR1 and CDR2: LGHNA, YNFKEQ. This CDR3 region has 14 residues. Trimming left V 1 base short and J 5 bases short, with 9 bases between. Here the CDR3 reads CASSQGGSENIQYF. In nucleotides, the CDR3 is TGTGCCAGCAGCCAAGGGGGGAGCGAAAACATTCAGTACTTC.

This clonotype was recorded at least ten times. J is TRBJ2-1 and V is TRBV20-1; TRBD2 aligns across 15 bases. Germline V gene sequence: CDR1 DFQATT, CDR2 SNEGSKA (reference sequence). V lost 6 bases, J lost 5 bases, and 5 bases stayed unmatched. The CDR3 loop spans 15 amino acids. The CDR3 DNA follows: TGCAGTGCGGGACTAGCGGGGGGATTCAACAATGAGCAGTTCTTC. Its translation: CSAGLAGGFNNEQFF.

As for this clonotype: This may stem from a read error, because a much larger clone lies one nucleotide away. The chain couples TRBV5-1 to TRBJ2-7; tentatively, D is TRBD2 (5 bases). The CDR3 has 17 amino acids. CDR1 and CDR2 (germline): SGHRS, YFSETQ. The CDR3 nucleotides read TGCGCCGGCAGCTATGCAGGACCTCGTGGGGAGTACTACGAGCAGTACTTC. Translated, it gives CAGSYAGPRGEYYEQYF.

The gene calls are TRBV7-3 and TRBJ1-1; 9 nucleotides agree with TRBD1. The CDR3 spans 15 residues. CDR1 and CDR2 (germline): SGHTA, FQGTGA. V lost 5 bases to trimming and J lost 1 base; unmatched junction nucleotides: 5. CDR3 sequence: CASSRQGGQNTEAFF. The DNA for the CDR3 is TGTGCCAGCAGCCGACAGGGGGGACAGAACACTGAAGCTTTCTTT.

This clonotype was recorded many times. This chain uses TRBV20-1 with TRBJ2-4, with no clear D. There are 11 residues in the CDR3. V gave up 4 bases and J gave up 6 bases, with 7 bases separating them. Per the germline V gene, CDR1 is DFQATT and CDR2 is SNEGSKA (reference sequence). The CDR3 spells CSAKYGNIQYF. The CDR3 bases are TGCAGTGCTAAGTATGGAAACATTCAGTACTTC.

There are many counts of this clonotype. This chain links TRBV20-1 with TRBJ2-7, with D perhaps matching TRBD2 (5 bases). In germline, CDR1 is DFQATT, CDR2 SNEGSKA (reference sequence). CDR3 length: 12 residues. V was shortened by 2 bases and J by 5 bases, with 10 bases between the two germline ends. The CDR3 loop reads CSARRGRDEQYF. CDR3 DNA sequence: TGCAGTGCTAGACGAGGGAGAGACGAGCAGTACTTC.

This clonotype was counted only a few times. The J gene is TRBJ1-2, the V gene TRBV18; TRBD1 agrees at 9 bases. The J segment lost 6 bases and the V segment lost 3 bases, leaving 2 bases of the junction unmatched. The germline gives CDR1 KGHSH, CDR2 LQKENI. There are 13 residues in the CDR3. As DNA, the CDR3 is TGTGCCAGCTCACCCGGGACAGGGAATGGCTACACCTTC. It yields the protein CASSPGTGNGYTF.

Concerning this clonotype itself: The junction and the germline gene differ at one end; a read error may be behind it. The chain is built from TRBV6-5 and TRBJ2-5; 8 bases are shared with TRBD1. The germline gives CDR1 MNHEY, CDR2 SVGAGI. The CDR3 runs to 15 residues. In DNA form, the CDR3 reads TGTGCTAGCAGTACTCGGACAGGGTACCAAGAGACCCAGTACTTC. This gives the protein CASSTRTGYQETQYF.

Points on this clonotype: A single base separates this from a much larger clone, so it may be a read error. As DNA, the CDR3 is TGCAGTGCTAGAGTAGCGGCGTCAAGTCGGGGGCACTCCTACGAGCAGTACTTC. Translating gives CSARVAASSRGHSYEQYF. The rearrangement links TRBV20-1 to TRBJ2-7; D assignment may be TRBD1 or TRBD2 (6 bases each). This CDR3 is built from 18 residues. The germline gives CDR1 DFQATT, CDR2 SNEGSKA (reference sequence). V gave up 1 base and J gave up 0 bases, with 22 bases separating them.

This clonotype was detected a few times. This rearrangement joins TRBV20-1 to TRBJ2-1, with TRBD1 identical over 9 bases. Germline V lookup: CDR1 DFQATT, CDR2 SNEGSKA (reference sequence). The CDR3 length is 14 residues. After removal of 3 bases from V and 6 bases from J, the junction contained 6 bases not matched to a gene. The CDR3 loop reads CSASRDRDFNEQFF. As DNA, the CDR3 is TGCAGTGCTAGCCGGGACAGGGATTTCAATGAGCAGTTCTTC.

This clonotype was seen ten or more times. The CDR3 bases are TGTGCCAGCAGCCAAGATGGGGGTAGGTATAGCAATCAGCCCCAGCATTTT. Amino acid sequence: CASSQDGGRYSNQPQHF. The chain couples TRBV3-1 to TRBJ1-5; perhaps TRBD1 as D (5 bases). Trimming cost V 0 bases and J 0 bases, with 12 bases left between them. This CDR3 contains 17 residues. Germline-derived CDR1 and CDR2 are LGHDT and YNNKEL (reference sequence).

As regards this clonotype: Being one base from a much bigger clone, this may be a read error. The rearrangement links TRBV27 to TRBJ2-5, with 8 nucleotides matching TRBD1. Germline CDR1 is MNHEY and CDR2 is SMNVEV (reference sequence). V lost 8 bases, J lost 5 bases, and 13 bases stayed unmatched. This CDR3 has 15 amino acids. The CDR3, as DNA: TGTGCCAGCGGTTATACAGGGGGATTGGTGGAGACCCAGTACTTC. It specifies CASGYTGGLVETQYF.

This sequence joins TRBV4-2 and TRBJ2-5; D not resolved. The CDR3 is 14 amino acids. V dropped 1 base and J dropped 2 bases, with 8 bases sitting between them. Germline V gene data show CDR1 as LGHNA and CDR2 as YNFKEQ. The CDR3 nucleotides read TGTGCCAGCAGCCAAGGGTTTGGTCAAGAGACCCAGTACTTC. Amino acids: CASSQGFGQETQYF.

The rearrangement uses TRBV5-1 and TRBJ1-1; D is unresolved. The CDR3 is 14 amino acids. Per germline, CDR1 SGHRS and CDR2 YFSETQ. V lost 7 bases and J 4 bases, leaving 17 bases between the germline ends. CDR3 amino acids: CASQPLLGSTEAFF. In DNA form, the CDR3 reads TGCGCCAGCCAACCCCTACTTGGTAGCACTGAAGCTTTCTTT. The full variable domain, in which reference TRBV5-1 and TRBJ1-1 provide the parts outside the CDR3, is KAGVTQTPRYLIKTRGQQVTLSCSPISGHRSVSWYQQTPGQGLQFLFEYFSETQRNKGNFPGRFSGRQFSNSRSEMNVSTLELGDSALYLCASQPLLGSTEAFFGQGTRLTVV.

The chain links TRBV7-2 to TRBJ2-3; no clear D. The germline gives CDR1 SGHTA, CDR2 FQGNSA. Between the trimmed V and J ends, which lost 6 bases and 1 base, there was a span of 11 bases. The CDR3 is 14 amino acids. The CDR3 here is CASRPGSGTDTQYF. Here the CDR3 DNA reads TGTGCCAGCAGGCCCGGGTCGGGCACAGATACGCAGTATTTT.

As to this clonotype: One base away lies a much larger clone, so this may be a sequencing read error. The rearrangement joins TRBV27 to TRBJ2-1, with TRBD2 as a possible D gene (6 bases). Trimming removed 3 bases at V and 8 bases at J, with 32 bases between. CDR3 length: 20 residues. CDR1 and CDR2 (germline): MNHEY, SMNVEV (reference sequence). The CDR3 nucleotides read TGTGCCAGCAGTTTCCGCGCCCCATCTGGATTAGCGGTTTCGCAAGATGAGCAGTTCTTC. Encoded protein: CASSFRAPSGLAVSQDEQFF.